These 23 T cell receptor beta chains came from one sample sequenced in a study of cytotoxic CD8 clonotypes in ibrutinib-treated CLL. Method: immunoSEQ multiplex PCR; TCRdb's copy keeps in-frame clones and lacks some. The sample contains 200,000 to 250,000 clones, just under 80% of which appear only once. The sequencing here drew on PBMCs, taken after 12 months of ibrutinib treatment. The receptors come from a human donor with chronic lymphocytic leukemia.

The V and J genes are TRBV9 and TRBJ2-5, with TRBD2 matching 9 bases. This CDR3 spans 15 amino acids. Germline V gene lookup returns CDR1 SGDLS and CDR2 YYNGEE. Trimming at V came to 0 bases and at J to 4 bases, leaving 4 bases not matched to a gene. In DNA form, the CDR3 reads TGTGCCAGCAGCGTAGCTAGCGGGGTAAGAGAGACCCAGTACTTC. Residues: CASSVASGVRETQYF.

This clone was observed at least ten times. This chain uses TRBV4-2 with TRBJ1-1; no firm D call. V was clipped by 0 bases and J by 11 bases, with 10 bases between them. The CDR3 sequence is 12 residues long. Per the germline V gene, CDR1 is LGHNA and CDR2 is YNFKEQ. CDR3 sequence: CASSQDPGSAFF. In DNA form, the CDR3 reads TGTGCCAGCAGCCAAGATCCCGGTTCGGCTTTCTTT.

The gene calls are TRBV6-1 and TRBJ2-7; the D is unclear. Trimming shortened V by 6 bases and J by 0 bases, and 12 bases separated the two germline ends. This CDR3 contains 14 residues. Germline V CDR1 and CDR2: MNHNS, SASEGT. The CDR3: CASRIERSSYEQYF. The CDR3 coding sequence is TGTGCCAGCAGAATAGAGCGAAGCTCCTACGAGCAGTACTTC.

This clone has only one observation. The V gene is TRBV10-1, the J gene TRBJ1-1; 7 nucleotides agree with TRBD1. Germline V gives CDR1 WNHNN, CDR2 SYGVQD (reference sequence). The V gene end was trimmed by 8 bases and the J gene end by 10 bases; junction bases not matched to a gene: 10. This CDR3 is 12 amino acids long. CDR3 in amino acids: CASGSNRQGAFF. Here the CDR3 DNA reads TGCGCCAGCGGGTCCAATAGACAGGGAGCTTTCTTT.

The chain joins TRBV27 to TRBJ1-4; D call uncertain. Looked up from germline, CDR1 is MNHEY and CDR2 is SMNVEV (reference sequence). This CDR3 comprises 17 residues. The V and J ends lost 4 bases and 10 bases respectively, with 25 bases between them. The CDR3 DNA is TGTGCCAGCAGTTCAAATCTCTTACCGACCACGCCAGGAAAACTGTTTTTT. Its protein product is CASSSNLLPTTPGKLFF. Drawing the rest from reference TRBV27 and TRBJ1-4, the complete variable domain is EAQVTQNPRYLITVTGKKLTVTCSQNMNHEYMSWYRQDPGLGLRQIYYSMNVEVTDKGDVPEGYKVSRKEKRNFPLILESPSPNQTSLYFCASSSNLLPTTPGKLFFGSGTQLSVL.

The chain is built from TRBV4-1 and TRBJ1-2, with 9 positions matching TRBD1. Germline CDR1 reads MGHRA; CDR2 reads YSYEKL. This CDR3 spans 18 amino acids. Losses at the gene ends were 2 bases for V and 7 bases for J; bases not matched to a gene: 17. The CDR3 reads CASSQSRGDRVFLSGYTF. For the CDR3, the DNA is TGCGCCAGCAGCCAATCTCGCGGGGACAGGGTTTTTCTATCTGGCTACACCTTC.

This clone was counted only a few times. The chain combines TRBV6-8 with TRBJ1-2; D gene uncertain. The CDR3 has 11 amino acids. Looked up from germline, CDR1 is MNHGY and CDR2 is SAAAGT. The V and J ends lost 4 bases and 3 bases respectively, with 3 bases between them. The DNA for the CDR3 is TGTGCCAGCAGTTCCCACTATGGCTACACCTTC. It specifies CASSSHYGYTF.

This clone occurred once. The chain has TRBV5-6 and TRBJ2-7; a possible D gene is TRBD1 (6 bases). The CDR3 totals 14 residues. Per germline, CDR1 SGHDT and CDR2 YYEEEE. Trimming pared 6 bases from V and 2 bases from J, leaving 15 bases between. Here the CDR3 reads CASTPGQAAYEQYF. Written as DNA, the CDR3 is TGTGCCAGCACCCCGGGACAAGCGGCCTACGAGCAGTACTTC.

The gene calls are TRBV21-1 and TRBJ2-7; TRBD2 is the table's D call, not checked against the DNA. TRBV21-1 is an annotated pseudogene. This CDR3 comprises 12 residues. The CDR3 protein is CASSKRGNEQYF. CDR3 DNA: TGTGCCAGCAGCAAGCGGGGAAATGAGCAGTACTTC.

This chain links TRBV7-9 with TRBJ2-7; 14 nucleotides align to TRBD2. The CDR3 consists of 14 residues. Per germline, CDR1 SEHNR and CDR2 FQNEAQ (reference sequence). V lost 5 bases and J lost 9; bases outside the gene matches: 6. CDR3 in DNA: TGTGCCAGCAGCCCGGGACTAGCGGGGGAATGGCAGTACTTC. It encodes CASSPGLAGEWQYF.

V and J are TRBV5-6 and TRBJ2-6; D gene ambiguous. The CDR3 runs to 18 residues. Trimming took off 3 bases at V and 0 bases at J, with 16 bases between the two ends. The V gene's germline CDR1 is SGHDT and CDR2 YYEEEE. The CDR3 is CASSSGPDLSSGANVLTF. CDR3 in DNA: TGTGCCAGCAGCTCGGGCCCGGACCTAAGCTCTGGGGCCAACGTCCTGACTTTC.

This clone was seen just once. This chain joins TRBV5-4 and TRBJ2-3; TRBD2 aligns across 8 bases. The CDR3 extends over 15 amino acids. Germline lookup yields CDR1 SGHNT and CDR2 YYREEE (reference sequence). V shed 0 bases and J 5 bases; nucleotides not matched to a gene: 5. The CDR3 nucleotides read TGTGCCAGCAGCTTGGTCGGGGGGGCTGGAGATACGCAGTATTTT. It translates to CASSLVGGAGDTQYF.

The chain couples TRBV7-9 to TRBJ2-3, with 9 bases identical to TRBD2. Germline CDR1 is SEHNR and CDR2 is FQNEAQ (reference sequence). J gave up 2 bases and V 5 bases, and 14 bases lay outside the gene matches. The CDR3 length is 18 residues. Here the CDR3 DNA reads TGTGCCAGCAGCCGTGGGGGCGGGAGGGAAGCGAACACAGATACGCAGTATTTT. Amino acid sequence: CASSRGGGREANTDTQYF.

The chain employs TRBV30 and TRBJ2-7; 7 bases fit TRBD1. Germline V gene data show CDR1 as GTSNPN and CDR2 as SVGIG (reference sequence). The ends lost 7 bases at V and 2 bases at J; junction bases unmatched: 5. This CDR3 comprises 12 residues. CDR3 sequence: CASTGATYEQYF. The CDR3 DNA sequence: TGTGCCTCTACAGGGGCGACCTACGAGCAGTACTTC.

This clone was seen a few times. The chain has TRBV28 and TRBJ2-7; 8 bases align to TRBD2. The CDR3 is 15 residues long. Germline CDR1 is MDHEN and CDR2 is SYDVKM. V shed 5 bases, J shed 5 bases, and the junction held 11 bases outside the gene matches. The DNA of the CDR3 is TGTGCCAGCAGTCCGAACGCGGGGGGTAGGAACGAGCAGTACTTC. It is translated as CASSPNAGGRNEQYF.

The V call is TRBV7-6, the J call TRBJ2-5; D gene unclear. The CDR3 contains 12 residues. V was clipped by 2 bases and J by 5 bases, with 6 bases between them. Germline V gene sequence: CDR1 SGHVS, CDR2 FNYEAQ. The CDR3: CASSLNWETQYF. The CDR3 bases are TGTGCCAGCAGCTTAAATTGGGAGACCCAGTACTTC.

This clone was observed a handful of times. CDR3 loop: CASSLIDRNEQYF. In DNA, the CDR3 is TGTGCCAGCAGCCTTATAGACAGGAACGAGCAGTACTTC. The chain is built from TRBV7-9 and TRBJ2-7, with D perhaps matching TRBD1 (6 bases). This CDR3 is built from 13 residues. Germline CDR1 is SEHNR and CDR2 is FQNEAQ (reference sequence). Between the trimmed V and J ends, which lost 5 bases and 5 bases, there was a span of 13 bases.

The V and J genes are TRBV4-1 and TRBJ1-2; TRBD1 might be the D (5 bases). The CDR3 loop spans 13 amino acids. Germline V gene lookup returns CDR1 MGHRA and CDR2 YSYEKL. V was clipped by 6 bases and J by 5 bases, with 13 bases between them. CDR3: CASRVGREYGYTF. As DNA, the CDR3 is TGCGCCAGCAGAGTTGGCAGGGAGTATGGCTACACCTTC.

The rearrangement joins TRBV28 to TRBJ2-6; D is uncertain. This CDR3 spans 15 amino acids. Germline CDR1 MDHEN, CDR2 SYDVKM. Trimming left V 3 bases short and J 4 bases short, with 10 bases between. The CDR3 here is CASSFGVAGANVLTF. The CDR3, as DNA: TGTGCCAGCAGTTTTGGGGTGGCAGGGGCCAACGTCCTGACTTTC. The entire variable domain, with the rest obtained from reference TRBV28 and TRBJ2-6, is as follows: DVKVTQSSRYLVKRTGEKVFLECVQDMDHENMFWYRQDPGLGLRLIYFSYDVKMKEKGDIPEGYSVSREKKERFSLILESASTNQTSMYLCASSFGVAGANVLTFGAGSRLTVL.

V is TRBV4-1 and J is TRBJ2-3; no definite D call. CDR3 size: 15 residues. V dropped 0 bases and J dropped 3 bases, with 10 bases sitting between them. CDR1 is MGHRA, CDR2 YSYEKL, per germline. The CDR3 here is CASSQEKGLTDTQYF. CDR3 in DNA: TGCGCCAGCAGCCAAGAGAAAGGTCTGACAGATACGCAGTATTTT.

In its sample, this clone was seen a few times. This rearrangement joins TRBV28 to TRBJ1-5; TRBD1 might be the D (5 bases). With 7 bases removed from V and 4 bases from J, the gap between germline ends came to 11 bases. This CDR3 is built from 13 residues. The germline gives CDR1 MDHEN, CDR2 SYDVKM. The CDR3 region is CASMWGENQPQHF. The CDR3 nucleotides are TGTGCCAGCATGTGGGGGGAAAATCAGCCCCAGCATTTT.

The V gene is TRBV5-1, the J gene TRBJ1-2; 10 positions agree with TRBD1. There are 15 residues in the CDR3. Germline V gene lookup returns CDR1 SGHRS and CDR2 YFSETQ. The ends lost 4 bases at V and 5 bases at J; junction bases unmatched: 8. CDR3 region: CASSPPDRGTYGYTF. CDR3 nucleotide sequence: TGCGCCAGCAGCCCCCCGGACAGGGGGACGTATGGCTACACCTTC.

This sequence joins TRBV5-1 and TRBJ1-2; D remains ambiguous. V shed 2 bases and J shed 0 bases, with 5 bases lying between them. Germline values: CDR1 SGHRS, CDR2 YFSETQ. This CDR3 comprises 13 residues. The CDR3: CASSFTANYGYTF. The CDR3 region has the DNA TGCGCCAGCAGCTTTACAGCTAACTATGGCTACACCTTC.